Listed here are 3 T cell receptor beta chains from one sample, sequenced in a study of brain T cells in children with intractable seizures. The time point: blood from clinic visit 5 months post-surgery; TSC patient then seizure free. Repertoires were generated with immunoSEQ multiplex PCR, while TCRdb's copy carries only in-frame clones and drops some. The data hold about 340,000 clones, with about 94% observed a single time. The sequenced sample was peripheral blood, obtained more than 4 months after surgery. Receptor source: a boy less than two years old with tuberous sclerosis and intractable seizures.

The chain couples TRBV5-3 to TRBJ2-7; no clear D. TRBV5-3 qualifies as an ORF whose function is uncertain. The CDR3 has 15 residues. With 3 bases removed from V and 3 bases from J, the gap between germline ends came to 16 bases. The CDR3 DNA follows: TGTGCCAGAAGCTACCCCCCGCCGTATGACTACGAGCAGTACTTC. Translated: CARSYPPPYDYEQYF.

V usage is TRBV7-9 and J usage is TRBJ1-4, with D perhaps matching TRBD1 (5 bases). This CDR3 has 14 residues. Germline V lookup: CDR1 SEHNR, CDR2 FQNEAQ (reference sequence). V was shortened by 11 bases and J by 6 bases, with 19 bases between the two germline ends. CDR3 amino acids: CALSDLGGDEKLFF. CDR3 DNA: TGTGCCCTCTCGGACCTTGGAGGGGATGAAAAACTGTTTTTT. Drawing the rest from reference TRBV7-9 and TRBJ1-4, the complete variable domain is DTGVSQNPRHKITKRGQNVTFRCDPISEHNRLYWYRQTLGQGPEFLTYFQNEAQLEKSRLLSDRFSAERPKGSFSTLEIQRTEQGDSAMYLCALSDLGGDEKLFFGSGTQLSVL.

J is TRBJ2-7 and V is TRBV7-9, with D uncertain. Germline V gene lookup returns CDR1 SEHNR and CDR2 FQNEAQ (reference sequence). The CDR3 totals 17 residues. V lost 1 base and J 1 base, leaving 17 bases between the germline ends. CDR3 in DNA: TGTGCCAGCAGCTTAGATGGTCGCAGGCCTCCTTCCTACGAGCAGTACTTC. Encoded protein: CASSLDGRRPPSYEQYF. The whole variable domain, filled in from reference TRBV7-9 and TRBJ2-7, reads DTGVSQNPRHKITKRGQNVTFRCDPISEHNRLYWYRQTLGQGPEFLTYFQNEAQLEKSRLLSDRFSAERPKGSFSTLEIQRTEQGDSAMYLCASSLDGRRPPSYEQYFGPGTRLTVT.